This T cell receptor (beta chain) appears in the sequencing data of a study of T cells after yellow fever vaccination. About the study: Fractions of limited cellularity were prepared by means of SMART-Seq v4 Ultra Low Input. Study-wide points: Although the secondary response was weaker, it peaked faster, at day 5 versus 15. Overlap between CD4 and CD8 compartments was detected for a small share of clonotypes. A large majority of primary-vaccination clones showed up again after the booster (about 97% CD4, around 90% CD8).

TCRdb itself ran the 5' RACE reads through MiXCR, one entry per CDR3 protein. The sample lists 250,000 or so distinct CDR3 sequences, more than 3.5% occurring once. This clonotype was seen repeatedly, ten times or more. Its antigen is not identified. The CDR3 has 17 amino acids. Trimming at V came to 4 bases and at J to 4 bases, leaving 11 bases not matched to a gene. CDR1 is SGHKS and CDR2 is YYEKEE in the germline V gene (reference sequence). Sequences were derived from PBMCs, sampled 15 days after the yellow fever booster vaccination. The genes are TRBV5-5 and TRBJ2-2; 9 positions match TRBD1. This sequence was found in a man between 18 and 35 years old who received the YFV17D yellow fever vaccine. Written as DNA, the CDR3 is TGTGCCAGCAGCCGCGGAATGACAGGGGGGCGCACCGGGGAGCTGTTTTTT. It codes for CASSRGMTGGRTGELFF.